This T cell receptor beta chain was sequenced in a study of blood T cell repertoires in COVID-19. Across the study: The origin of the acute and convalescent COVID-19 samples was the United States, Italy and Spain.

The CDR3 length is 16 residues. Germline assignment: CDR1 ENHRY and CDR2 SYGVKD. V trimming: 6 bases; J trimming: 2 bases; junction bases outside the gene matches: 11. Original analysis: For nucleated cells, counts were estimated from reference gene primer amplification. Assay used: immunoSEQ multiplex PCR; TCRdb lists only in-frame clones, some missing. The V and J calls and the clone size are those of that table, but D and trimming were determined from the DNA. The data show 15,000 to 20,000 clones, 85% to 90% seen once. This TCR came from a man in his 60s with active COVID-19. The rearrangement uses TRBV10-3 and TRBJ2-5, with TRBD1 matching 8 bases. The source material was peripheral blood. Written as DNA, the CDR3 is TGTGCCATCAGGGAGAAGACAGGGGTGGGTCAAGAGACCCAGTACTTC. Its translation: CAIREKTGVGQETQYF.